These 4 T cell receptor beta chains were all obtained from the same sample, sequenced in a study of T cells in women clearing cervical HPV infection. The assay was immunoSEQ multiplex PCR, and TCRdb's table has in-frame clones only and misses some. The listing contains about 12,000 clones. Sequencing used blood buffy coat. The receptor set was obtained from a woman aged 18-69 years with a cervical HPV16 infection that either progressed to CIN3+ or cleared (not recorded which).

A word on this clone: The read stops 3 residues short of the end of the CDR3; the missing end is completed from the germline J gene. This rearrangement joins TRBV18 to TRBJ1-2, with D tentatively TRBD1 (5 bases). Germline V CDR1 and CDR2: KGHSH, LQKENI. CDR3 size: 15 residues. The sequenced part of the CDR3 DNA is TGTGCCAGCTCACCTCCGGGACGGGGGATGGATACC. Residues: CASSPPGRGMDT. The full CDR3 reads CASSPPGRGMDTYTF.

Concerning this clone: The read terminates 3 residues before the CDR3 end, so the remaining end is supplied by the germline J gene. The chain joins TRBV29-1 to TRBJ2-7; unclear D gene. Germline V gene sequence: CDR1 SQVTM, CDR2 ANQGSEA. V dropped 6 bases and J dropped 2 bases, with 8 bases sitting between them. The CDR3 has 11 amino acids. The DNA read from the CDR3 is TGCAGCGTCGCTGACACCTACGAG. Residues: CSVADTYE. The entire CDR3 reads CSVADTYEQYF.

Remarks on this clone: The read is 3 residues too short to cover the CDR3 end, so that end is filled in from the germline J gene. This chain links TRBV7-2 with TRBJ2-7; D unresolved. Germline V gene sequence: CDR1 SGHTA, CDR2 FQGNSA. This CDR3 spans 13 amino acids. Trimming pared 1 base from V and 1 base from J, leaving 5 bases between. The sequenced CDR3 bases are TGTGCCAGCAGCTTAGTCGTGTCCTACGAG. Protein: CASSLVVSYE. The CDR3 reads in full as CASSLVVSYEQYF.

As concerns this clone: The read falls 3 residues short of the CDR3 end, and the missing part is taken from the germline J gene. V gene TRBV20-1 combines with J gene TRBJ1-4; possibly TRBD1 for D (5 bases). This CDR3 region has 13 residues. The V end lost 6 bases, the J end lost 3 bases, and 11 bases lay between the germline ends. CDR1 and CDR2 (germline): DFQATT, SNEGSKA (reference sequence). CDR3 in amino acids: CSAPQEANEKLFF. CDR3 DNA (partial): TGCAGTGCACCACAGGAAGCTAATGAAAAA.